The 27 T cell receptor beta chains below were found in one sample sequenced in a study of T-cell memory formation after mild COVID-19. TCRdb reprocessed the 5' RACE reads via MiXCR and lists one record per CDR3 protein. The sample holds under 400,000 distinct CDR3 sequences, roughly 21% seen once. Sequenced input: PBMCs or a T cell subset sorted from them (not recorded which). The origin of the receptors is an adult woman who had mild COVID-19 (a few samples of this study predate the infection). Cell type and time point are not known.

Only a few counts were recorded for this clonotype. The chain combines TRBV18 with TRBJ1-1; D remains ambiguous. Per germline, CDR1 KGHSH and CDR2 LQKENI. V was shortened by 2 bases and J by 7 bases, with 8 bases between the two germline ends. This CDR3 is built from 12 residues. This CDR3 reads CASSPDRIEAFF. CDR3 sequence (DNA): TGTGCCAGCTCACCAGACCGGATTGAAGCTTTCTTT. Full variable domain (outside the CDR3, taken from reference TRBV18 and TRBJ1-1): NAGVMQNPRHLVRRRGQEARLRCSPMKGHSHVYWYRQLPEEGLKFMVYLQKENIIDESGMPKERFSAEFPKEGPSILRIQQVVRGDSAAYFCASSPDRIEAFFGQGTRLTVV.

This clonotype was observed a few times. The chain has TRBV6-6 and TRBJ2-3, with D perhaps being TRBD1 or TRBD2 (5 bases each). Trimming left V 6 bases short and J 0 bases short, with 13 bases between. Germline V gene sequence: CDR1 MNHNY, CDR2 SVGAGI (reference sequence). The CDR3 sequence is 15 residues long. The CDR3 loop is CASSGHSASTDTQYF. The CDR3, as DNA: TGTGCCAGCAGCGGACATAGCGCTAGCACAGATACGCAGTATTTT.

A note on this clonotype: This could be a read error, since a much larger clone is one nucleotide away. The CDR3: CASSETGFSNTEDFF. The CDR3 coding sequence is TGCGCCAGCAGCGAGACAGGTTTCAGTAATACTGAAGATTTCTTT. The rearrangement uses TRBV5-1 and TRBJ1-1, with D perhaps TRBD1 (6 bases). Looked up from germline, CDR1 is SGHRS and CDR2 is YFSETQ. The CDR3 has 15 amino acids.

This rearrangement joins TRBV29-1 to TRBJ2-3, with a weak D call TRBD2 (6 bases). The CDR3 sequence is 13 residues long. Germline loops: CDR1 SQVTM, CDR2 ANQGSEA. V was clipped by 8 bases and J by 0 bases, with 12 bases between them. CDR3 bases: TGCAGCACGGGGACTTTTAGCACAGATACGCAGTATTTT. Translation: CSTGTFSTDTQYF.

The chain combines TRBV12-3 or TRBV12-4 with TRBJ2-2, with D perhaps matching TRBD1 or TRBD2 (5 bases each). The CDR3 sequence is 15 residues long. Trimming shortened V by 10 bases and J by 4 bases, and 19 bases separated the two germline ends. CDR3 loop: CATSPAGTGTGELFF. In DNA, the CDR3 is TGTGCCACCTCTCCCGCAGGGACGGGCACCGGGGAGCTGTTTTTT.

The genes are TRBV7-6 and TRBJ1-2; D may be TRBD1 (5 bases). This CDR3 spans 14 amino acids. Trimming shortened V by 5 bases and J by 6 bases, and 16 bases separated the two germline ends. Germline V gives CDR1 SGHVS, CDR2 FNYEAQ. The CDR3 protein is CASSLDQGVDGYTF. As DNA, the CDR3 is TGTGCCAGCAGCCTAGACCAGGGTGTAGATGGCTACACCTTC.

The CDR3 region is CASSIGHGYTF. The CDR3 nucleotides are TGTGCCAGTAGTATAGGCCATGGCTACACCTTC. V gene TRBV19 combines with J gene TRBJ1-2; D call uncertain. The germline gives CDR1 LNHDA, CDR2 SQIVND (reference sequence). The germline V and J ends were trimmed by 1 base and 6 bases, with 3 bases remaining between them. The CDR3 extends over 11 amino acids.

The CDR3 DNA reads as TGTGCCACCAGTGATTTCAGGGGAGGAGACCAAGAGACCCAGTACTTC. It codes for CATSDFRGGDQETQYF. The chain combines TRBV24-1 with TRBJ2-5; the D call may be TRBD1 or TRBD2 (6 bases each). The CDR3 loop spans 16 amino acids. V lost 1 base, J lost 0 bases, and 11 bases lay in between. Per the germline V gene, CDR1 is KGHDR and CDR2 is SFDVKD.

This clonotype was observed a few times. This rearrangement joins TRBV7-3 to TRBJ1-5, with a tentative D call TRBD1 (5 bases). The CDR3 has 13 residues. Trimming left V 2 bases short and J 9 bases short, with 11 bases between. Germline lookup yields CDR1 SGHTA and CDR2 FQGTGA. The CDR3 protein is CASSLGANRPQHF. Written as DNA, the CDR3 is TGTGCCAGCAGCTTAGGGGCTAACCGGCCCCAGCATTTT. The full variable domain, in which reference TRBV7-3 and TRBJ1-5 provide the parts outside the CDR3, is GAGVSQTPSNKVTEKGKYVELRCDPISGHTALYWYRQSLGQGPEFLIYFQGTGAADDSGLPNDRFFAVRPEGSVSTLKIQRTERGDSAVYLCASSLGANRPQHFGDGTRLSIL.

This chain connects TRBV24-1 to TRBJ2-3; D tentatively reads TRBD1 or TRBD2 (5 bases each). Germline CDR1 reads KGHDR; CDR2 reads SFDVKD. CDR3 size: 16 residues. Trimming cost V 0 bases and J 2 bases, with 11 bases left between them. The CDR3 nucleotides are TGTGCCACCAGTGATTTGCCAGGGACCTCCACAGATACGCAGTATTTT. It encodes CATSDLPGTSTDTQYF.

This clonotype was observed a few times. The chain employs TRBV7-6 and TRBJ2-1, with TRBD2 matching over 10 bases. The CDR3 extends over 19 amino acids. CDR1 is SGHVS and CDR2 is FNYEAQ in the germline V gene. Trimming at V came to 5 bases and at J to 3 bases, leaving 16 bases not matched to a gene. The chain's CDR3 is CASSHLAGDLGASYNEQFF. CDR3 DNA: TGTGCCAGCAGCCATCTAGCGGGAGATTTGGGCGCTAGCTACAATGAGCAGTTCTTC.

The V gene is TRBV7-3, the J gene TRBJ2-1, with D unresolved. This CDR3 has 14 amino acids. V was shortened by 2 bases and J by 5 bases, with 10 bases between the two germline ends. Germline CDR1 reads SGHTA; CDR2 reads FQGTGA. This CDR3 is CASSLSGLDNEQFF. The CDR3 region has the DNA TGTGCCAGCAGCTTATCCGGCCTCGACAATGAGCAGTTCTTC.

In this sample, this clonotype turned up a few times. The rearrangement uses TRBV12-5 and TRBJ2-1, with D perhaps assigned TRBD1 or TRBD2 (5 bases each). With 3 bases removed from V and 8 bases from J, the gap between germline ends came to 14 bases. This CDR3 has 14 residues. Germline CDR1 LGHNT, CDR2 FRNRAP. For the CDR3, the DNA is TGTGCTAGTGGTTTCGGTGACGAGGGGTATGAGCAGTTCTTC. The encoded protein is CASGFGDEGYEQFF.

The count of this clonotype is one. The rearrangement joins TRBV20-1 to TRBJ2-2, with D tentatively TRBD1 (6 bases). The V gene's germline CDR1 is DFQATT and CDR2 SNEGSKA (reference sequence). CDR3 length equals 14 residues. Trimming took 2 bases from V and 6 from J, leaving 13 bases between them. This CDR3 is CSARRHEGAGELFF. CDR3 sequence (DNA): TGCAGTGCTAGAAGACACGAGGGGGCCGGGGAGCTGTTTTTT.

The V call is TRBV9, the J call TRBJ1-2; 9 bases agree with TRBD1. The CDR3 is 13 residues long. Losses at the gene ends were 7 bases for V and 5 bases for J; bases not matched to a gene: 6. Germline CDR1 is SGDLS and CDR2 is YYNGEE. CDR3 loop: CASARGTGYGYTF. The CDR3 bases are TGTGCCAGCGCCCGAGGGACAGGGTATGGCTACACCTTC.

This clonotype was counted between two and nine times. The CDR3 DNA sequence: TGTGCCTGGAGGGTGGCGGGGCCTACCTACGAGCAGTACTTC. Translation: CAWRVAGPTYEQYF. V usage is TRBV30 and J usage is TRBJ2-7, with D perhaps matching TRBD2 (6 bases). Trimming shortened V by 3 bases and J by 2 bases, and 14 bases separated the two germline ends. Per germline, CDR1 GTSNPN and CDR2 SVGIG (reference sequence). This CDR3 contains 14 residues.

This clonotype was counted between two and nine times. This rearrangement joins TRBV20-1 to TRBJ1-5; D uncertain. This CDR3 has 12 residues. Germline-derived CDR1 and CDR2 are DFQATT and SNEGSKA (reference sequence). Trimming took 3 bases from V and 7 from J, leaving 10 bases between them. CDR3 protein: CSARFAGQPQHF. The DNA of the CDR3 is TGCAGTGCTAGGTTCGCCGGCCAGCCCCAGCATTTT.

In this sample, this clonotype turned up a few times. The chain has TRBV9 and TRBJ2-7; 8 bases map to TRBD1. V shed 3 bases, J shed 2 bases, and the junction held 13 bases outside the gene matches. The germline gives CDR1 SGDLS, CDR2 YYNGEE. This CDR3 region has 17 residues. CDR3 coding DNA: TGTGCCAGCAGCGCCCGGACAGGGCGTTATGTCCCCTACGAGCAGTACTTC. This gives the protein CASSARTGRYVPYEQYF. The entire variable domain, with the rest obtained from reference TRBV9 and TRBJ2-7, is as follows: DSGVTQTPKHLITATGQRVTLRCSPRSGDLSVYWYQQSLDQGLQFLIQYYNGEERAKGNILERFSAQQFPDLHSELNLSSLELGDSALYFCASSARTGRYVPYEQYFGPGTRLTVT.

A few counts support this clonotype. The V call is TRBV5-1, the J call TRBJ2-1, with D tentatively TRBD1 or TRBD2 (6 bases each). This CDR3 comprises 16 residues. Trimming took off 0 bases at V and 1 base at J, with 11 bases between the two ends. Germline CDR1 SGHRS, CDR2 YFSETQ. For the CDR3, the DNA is TGCGCCAGCAGCTTGGTAAGGGGGGCGTCCTACAATGAGCAGTTCTTC. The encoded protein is CASSLVRGASYNEQFF. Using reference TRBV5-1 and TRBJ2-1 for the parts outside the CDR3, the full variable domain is KAGVTQTPRYLIKTRGQQVTLSCSPISGHRSVSWYQQTPGQGLQFLFEYFSETQRNKGNFPGRFSGRQFSNSRSEMNVSTLELGDSALYLCASSLVRGASYNEQFFGPGTRLTVL.

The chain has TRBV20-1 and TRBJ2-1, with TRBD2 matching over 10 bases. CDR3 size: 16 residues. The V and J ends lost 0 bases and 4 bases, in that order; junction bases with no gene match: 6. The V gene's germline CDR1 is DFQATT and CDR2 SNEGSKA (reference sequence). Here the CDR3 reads CSARDQASGGYNEQFF. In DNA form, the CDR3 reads TGCAGTGCTAGAGATCAGGCTAGCGGGGGTTACAATGAGCAGTTCTTC.

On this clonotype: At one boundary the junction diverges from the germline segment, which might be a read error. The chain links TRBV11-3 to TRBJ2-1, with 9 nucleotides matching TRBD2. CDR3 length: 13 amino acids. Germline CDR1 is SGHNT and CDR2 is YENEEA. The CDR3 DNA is TGTGCCAGCAGCTTAGCCGACGCGGGAGGGGTGCTCTTC. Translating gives CASSLADAGGVLF.

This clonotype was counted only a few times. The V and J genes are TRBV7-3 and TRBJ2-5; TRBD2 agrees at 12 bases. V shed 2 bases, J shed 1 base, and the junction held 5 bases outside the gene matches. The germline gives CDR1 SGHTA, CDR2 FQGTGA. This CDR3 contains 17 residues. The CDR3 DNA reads TGTGCCAGCAGCTTAGGAAGACTAGCGGGAGTCCAAGAGACCCAGTACTTC. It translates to CASSLGRLAGVQETQYF.

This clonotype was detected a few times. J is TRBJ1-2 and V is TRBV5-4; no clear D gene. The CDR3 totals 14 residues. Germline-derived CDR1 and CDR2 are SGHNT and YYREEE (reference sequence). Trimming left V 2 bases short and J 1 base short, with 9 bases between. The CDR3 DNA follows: TGTGCCAGCAGCTTATTTAGGTATAACTATGGCTACACCTTC. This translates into CASSLFRYNYGYTF.

CDR3 coding DNA: TGTGCCAGCAGCCGCACAGGGCGCCAAGAGACCCAGTACTTC. This translates into CASSRTGRQETQYF. The chain couples TRBV7-7 to TRBJ2-5, with D possibly being TRBD1 (6 bases). The germline gives CDR1 SSHAT, CDR2 FNYEAQ (reference sequence). The V end lost 5 bases, the J end lost 1 base, and 11 bases lay between the germline ends. The CDR3 has 14 amino acids.

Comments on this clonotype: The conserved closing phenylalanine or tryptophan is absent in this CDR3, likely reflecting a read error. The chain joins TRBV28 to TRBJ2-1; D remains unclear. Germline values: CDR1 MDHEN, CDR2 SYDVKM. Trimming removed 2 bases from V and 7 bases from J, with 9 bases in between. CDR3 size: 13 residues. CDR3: CASSLGLVNEQFS. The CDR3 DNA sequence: TGTGCCAGCAGTTTAGGTTTGGTAAATGAGCAGTTCTCC.

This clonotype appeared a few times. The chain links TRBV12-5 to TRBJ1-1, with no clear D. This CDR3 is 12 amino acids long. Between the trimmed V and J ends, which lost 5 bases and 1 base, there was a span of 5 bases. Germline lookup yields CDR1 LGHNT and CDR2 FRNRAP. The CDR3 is CASGNGNTEAFF. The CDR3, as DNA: TGTGCTAGTGGTAATGGGAACACTGAAGCTTTCTTT.

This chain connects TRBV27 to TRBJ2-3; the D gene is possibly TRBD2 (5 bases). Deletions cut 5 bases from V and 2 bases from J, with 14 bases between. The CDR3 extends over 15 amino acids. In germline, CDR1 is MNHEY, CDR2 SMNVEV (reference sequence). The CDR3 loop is CASSRARGSTDTQYF. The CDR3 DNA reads TGTGCCAGCAGTCGCGCCCGGGGTTCCACAGATACGCAGTATTTT.